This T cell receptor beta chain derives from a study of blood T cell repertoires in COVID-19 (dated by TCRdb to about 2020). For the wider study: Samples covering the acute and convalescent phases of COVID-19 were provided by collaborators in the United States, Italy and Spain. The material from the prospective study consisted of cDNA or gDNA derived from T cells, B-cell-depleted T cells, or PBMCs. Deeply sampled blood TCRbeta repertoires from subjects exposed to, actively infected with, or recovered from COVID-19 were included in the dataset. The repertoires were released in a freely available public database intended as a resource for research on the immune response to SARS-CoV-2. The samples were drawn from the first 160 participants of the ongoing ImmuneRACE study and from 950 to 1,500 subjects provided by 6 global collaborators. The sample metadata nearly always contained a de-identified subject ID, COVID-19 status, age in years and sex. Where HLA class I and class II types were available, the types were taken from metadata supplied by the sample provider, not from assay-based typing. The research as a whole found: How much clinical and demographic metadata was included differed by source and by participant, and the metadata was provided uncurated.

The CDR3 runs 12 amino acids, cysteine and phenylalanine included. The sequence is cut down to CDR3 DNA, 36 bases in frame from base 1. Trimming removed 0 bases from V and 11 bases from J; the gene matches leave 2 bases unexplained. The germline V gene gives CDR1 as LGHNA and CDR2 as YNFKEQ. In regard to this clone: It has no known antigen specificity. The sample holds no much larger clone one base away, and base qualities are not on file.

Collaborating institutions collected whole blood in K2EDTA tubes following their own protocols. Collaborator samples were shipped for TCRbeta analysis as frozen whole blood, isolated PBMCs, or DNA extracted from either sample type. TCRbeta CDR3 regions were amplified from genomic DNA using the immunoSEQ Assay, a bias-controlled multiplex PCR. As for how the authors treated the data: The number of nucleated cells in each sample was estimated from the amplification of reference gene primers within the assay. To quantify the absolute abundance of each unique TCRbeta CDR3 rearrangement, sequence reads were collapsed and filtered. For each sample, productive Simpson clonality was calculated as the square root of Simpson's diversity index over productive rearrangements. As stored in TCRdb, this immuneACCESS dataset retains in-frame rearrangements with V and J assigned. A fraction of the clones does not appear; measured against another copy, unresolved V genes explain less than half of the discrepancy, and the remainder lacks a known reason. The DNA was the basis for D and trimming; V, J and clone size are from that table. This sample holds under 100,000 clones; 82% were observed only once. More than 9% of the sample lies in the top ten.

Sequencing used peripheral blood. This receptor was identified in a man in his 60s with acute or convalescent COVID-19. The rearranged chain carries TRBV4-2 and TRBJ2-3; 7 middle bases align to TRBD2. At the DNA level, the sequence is TGTGCCAGCAGCCAAGAGGGGAGGGAGCAGTATTTT. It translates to CASSQEGREQYF.